The 2 T cell receptor beta chains in this list originate from one sample, sequenced in a study of graft-versus-host responses after intestinal transplantation. TCRdb's table, derived via immunoSEQ multiplex PCR, lists solely in-frame clones and lacks some. This table has approximately 70,000 clones, 84% appearing once. These receptors' targets are unknown. This specimen was unstimulated CD4+ T cells sorted from spleen or lymph node cells, taken before transplant. The receptors derive from a human donor who was the organ donor for an intestinal transplant.

The CDR3 spells CASSYRQGHSPLHF. CDR3 coding DNA: TGTGCCAGCAGTTATAGACAGGGGCATTCACCCCTCCACTTT. The chain joins TRBV6-5 to TRBJ1-6; 8 bases align to TRBD1. Trimming removed 3 bases from V and 8 bases from J; junction bases left unmatched: 3. The CDR3 sequence is 14 residues long. In germline, CDR1 is MNHEY, CDR2 SVGAGI.

The chain joins TRBV28 to TRBJ1-6; 9 bases map to TRBD1. Germline-derived CDR1 and CDR2 are MDHEN and SYDVKM. V gave up 3 bases and J gave up 9 bases; unmatched junction bases: 3. The CDR3 consists of 14 residues. The CDR3 reads CASSFGQGSSPLHF. CDR3 bases: TGTGCCAGCAGTTTCGGACAGGGGTCTTCACCCCTCCACTTT.